The sequence of this TCR beta chain was determined in a study of cytomegalovirus exposure and HLA in healthy donors. The protocol was immunoSEQ multiplex PCR, while the TCRdb copy is restricted to in-frame clones and leaves out a portion. Of 240,000 or so clones listed, approximately 86% are singletons. In germline, CDR1 is MRHNA, CDR2 SNTAGT. The CDR3 runs 17 residues. V trimming: 5 bases; J trimming: 10 bases; junction bases outside the gene matches: 17. The gene calls are TRBV6-4 and TRBJ2-1; 10 bases line up with TRBD2. The TCR originated in a woman younger than 45 in good health and CMV-seropositive. The sequencing sample was made of PBMCs. The CDR3 region has the DNA TGTGCCAGCAGTCTAATTTTGGTAGCGGGAGGTAGGCAGGAGCAGTTCTTC. Amino acids: CASSLILVAGGRQEQFF.